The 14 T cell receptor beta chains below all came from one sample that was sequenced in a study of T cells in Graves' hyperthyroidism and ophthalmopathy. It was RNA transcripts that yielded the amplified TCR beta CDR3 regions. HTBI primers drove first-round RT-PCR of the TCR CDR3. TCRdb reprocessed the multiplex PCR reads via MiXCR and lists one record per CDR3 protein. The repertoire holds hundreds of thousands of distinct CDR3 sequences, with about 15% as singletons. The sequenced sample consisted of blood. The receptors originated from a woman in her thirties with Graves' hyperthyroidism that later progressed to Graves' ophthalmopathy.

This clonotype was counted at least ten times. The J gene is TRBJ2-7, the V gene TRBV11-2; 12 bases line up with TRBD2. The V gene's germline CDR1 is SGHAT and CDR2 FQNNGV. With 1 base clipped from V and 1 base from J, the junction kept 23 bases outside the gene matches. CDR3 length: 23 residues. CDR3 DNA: TGTGCCAGCAGCTTAGCGGACCCCAGATCGGGGGCGACTAGCGGGAGAATATCCTACGAGCAGTACTTC. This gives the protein CASSLADPRSGATSGRISYEQYF.

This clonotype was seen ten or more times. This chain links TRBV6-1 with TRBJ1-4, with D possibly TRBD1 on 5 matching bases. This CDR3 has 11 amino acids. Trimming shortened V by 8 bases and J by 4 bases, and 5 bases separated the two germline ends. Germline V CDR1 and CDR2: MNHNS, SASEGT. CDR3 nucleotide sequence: TGTGCCAGCGACAGTAATGAAAAACTGTTTTTT. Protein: CASDSNEKLFF.

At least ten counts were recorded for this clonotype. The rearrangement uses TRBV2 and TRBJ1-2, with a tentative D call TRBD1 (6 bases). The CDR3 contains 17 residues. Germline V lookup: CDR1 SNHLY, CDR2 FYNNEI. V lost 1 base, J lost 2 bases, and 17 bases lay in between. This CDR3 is CASSEEALGGQNYGYTF. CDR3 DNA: TGTGCCAGCAGTGAAGAAGCCTTGGGGGGGCAGAACTATGGCTACACCTTC.

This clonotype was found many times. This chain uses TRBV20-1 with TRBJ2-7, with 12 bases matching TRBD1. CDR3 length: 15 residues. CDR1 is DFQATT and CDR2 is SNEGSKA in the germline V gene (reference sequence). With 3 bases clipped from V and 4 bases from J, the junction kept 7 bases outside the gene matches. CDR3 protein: CSASRPGQGAYEQYF. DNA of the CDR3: TGCAGTGCTAGTCGCCCGGGACAGGGGGCTTACGAGCAGTACTTC.

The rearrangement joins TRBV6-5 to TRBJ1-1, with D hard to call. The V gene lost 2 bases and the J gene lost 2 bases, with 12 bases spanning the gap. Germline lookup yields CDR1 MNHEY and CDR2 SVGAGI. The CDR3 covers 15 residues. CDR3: CASSYTPEANTEAFF. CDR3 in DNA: TGTGCCAGCAGTTACACGCCGGAAGCCAACACTGAAGCTTTCTTT.

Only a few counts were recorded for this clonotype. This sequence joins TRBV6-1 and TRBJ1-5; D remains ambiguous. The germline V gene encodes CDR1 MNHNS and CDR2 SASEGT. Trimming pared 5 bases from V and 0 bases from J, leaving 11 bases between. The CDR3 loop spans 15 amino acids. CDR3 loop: CASSNSPSSNQPQHF. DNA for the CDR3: TGTGCCAGCAGTAATTCACCTTCTAGCAATCAGCCCCAGCATTTT.

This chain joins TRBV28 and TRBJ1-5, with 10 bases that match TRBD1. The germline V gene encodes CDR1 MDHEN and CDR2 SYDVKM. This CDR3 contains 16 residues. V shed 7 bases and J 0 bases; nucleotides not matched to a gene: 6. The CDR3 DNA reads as TGTGCCAGCAATAAAGACAGGGGGCGTAGCAATCAGCCCCAGCATTTT. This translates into CASNKDRGRSNQPQHF. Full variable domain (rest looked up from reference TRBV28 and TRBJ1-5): DVKVTQSSRYLVKRTGEKVFLECVQDMDHENMFWYRQDPGLGLRLIYFSYDVKMKEKGDIPEGYSVSREKKERFSLILESASTNQTSMYLCASNKDRGRSNQPQHFGDGTRLSIL.

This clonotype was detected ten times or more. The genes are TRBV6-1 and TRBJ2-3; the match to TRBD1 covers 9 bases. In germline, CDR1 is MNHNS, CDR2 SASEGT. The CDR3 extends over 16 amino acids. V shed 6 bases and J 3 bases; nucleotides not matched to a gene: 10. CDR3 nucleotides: TGTGCCAGCAGCCTCGCTCGGGACAGGGAAACAGATACGCAGTATTTT. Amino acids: CASSLARDRETDTQYF.

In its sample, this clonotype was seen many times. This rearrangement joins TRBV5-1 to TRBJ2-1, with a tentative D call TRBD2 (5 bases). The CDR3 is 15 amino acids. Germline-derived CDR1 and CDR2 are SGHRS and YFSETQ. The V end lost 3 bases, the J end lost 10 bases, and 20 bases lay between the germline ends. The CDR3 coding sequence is TGCGCCAGCAGCTCCCCCGGCGGGCCCGGGGAAGAGCAGTTCTTC. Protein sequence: CASSSPGGPGEEQFF.

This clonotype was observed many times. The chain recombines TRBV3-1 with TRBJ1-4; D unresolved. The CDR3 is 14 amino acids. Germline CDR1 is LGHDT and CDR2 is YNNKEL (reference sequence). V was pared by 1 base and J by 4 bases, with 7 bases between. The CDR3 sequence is CASSQAQLNEKLFF. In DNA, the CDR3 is TGTGCCAGCAGCCAAGCCCAGCTTAATGAAAAACTGTTTTTT. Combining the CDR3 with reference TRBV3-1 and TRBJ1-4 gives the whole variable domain DTAVSQTPKYLVTQMGNDKSIKCEQNLGHDTMYWYKQDSKKFLKIMFSYNNKELIINETVPNRFSPKSPDKAHLNLHINSLELGDSAVYFCASSQAQLNEKLFFGSGTQLSVL.

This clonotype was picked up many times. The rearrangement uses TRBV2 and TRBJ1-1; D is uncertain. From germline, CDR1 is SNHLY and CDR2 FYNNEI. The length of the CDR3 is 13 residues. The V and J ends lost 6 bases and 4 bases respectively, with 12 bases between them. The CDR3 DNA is TGTGCCAGCAGGCCCGGGAGGGTCACTGAAGCTTTCTTT. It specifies CASRPGRVTEAFF.

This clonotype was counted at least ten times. The CDR3 sequence: CASSLDPGRGDTDTQYF. CDR3 bases: TGTGCCAGCAGCTTAGACCCGGGCAGGGGTGACACAGATACGCAGTATTTT. V gene TRBV11-3 combines with J gene TRBJ2-3, with a possible D match to TRBD1 (6 bases). This CDR3 is built from 17 residues. V was clipped by 0 bases and J by 2 bases, with 15 bases between them. Germline-derived CDR1 and CDR2 are SGHNT and YENEEA.

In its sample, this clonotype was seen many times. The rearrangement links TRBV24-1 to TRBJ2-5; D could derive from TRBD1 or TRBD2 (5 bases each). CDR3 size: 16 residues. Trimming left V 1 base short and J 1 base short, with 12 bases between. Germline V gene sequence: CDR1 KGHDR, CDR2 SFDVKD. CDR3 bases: TGTGCCACCAGTGATTTTAAGCGGACATTCCAAGAGACCCAGTACTTC. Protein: CATSDFKRTFQETQYF.

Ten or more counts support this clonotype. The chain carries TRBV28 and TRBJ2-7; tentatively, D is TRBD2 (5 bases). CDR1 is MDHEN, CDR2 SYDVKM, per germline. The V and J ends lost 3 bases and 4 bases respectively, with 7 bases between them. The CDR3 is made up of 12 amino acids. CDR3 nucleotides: TGTGCCAGCAGTTTGACTAAGTACGAGCAGTACTTC. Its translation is CASSLTKYEQYF.